These T cell receptor beta chains were read from a single sample in a study of regulatory T cells in long-lasting Graves disease. TCRdb redid the calling of the multiplex PCR reads with MiXCR, one entry per CDR3 protein. The sample consists of some 460,000 distinct CDR3 sequences, roughly 15% of them appearing once. The same data also went into a second study, on T cells in Graves' hyperthyroidism and ophthalmopathy.

The sample was peripheral blood mononuclear cells (PBMCs), taken at new diagnosis, from a patient treated with antithyroid drugs. These receptors all stem from a man in his forties or fifties with Graves disease. CDR3s include the opening cysteine and the closing phenylalanine or tryptophan. D genes are given only for firm matches. Rows may omit the clone size; those that give it use once, few, many or a size class.

j_call: TRBJ2-4; v_call: TRBV15; d_call: NA; clone_size: NA; cdr3_aa: CATSPRLGGKNIQYF; cdr3_nt: TGTGCCACCAGCCCGCGCCTCGGGGGCAAAAACATTCAGTACTTC
j_call: TRBJ2-1; v_call: TRBV29-1; d_call: TRBD1; clone_size: NA; cdr3_aa: CSASGTGVLQSVRNEQFF; cdr3_nt: TGCAGCGCCTCCGGGACAGGGGTCCTGCAGTCCGTAAGGAATGAGCAGTTCTTC
j_call: TRBJ2-1; v_call: TRBV5-1; d_call: NA; clone_size: many; cdr3_aa: CASSLGGEYNEQFF; cdr3_nt: TGCGCCAGCAGCTTGGGTGGAGAATACAATGAGCAGTTCTTC
j_call: TRBJ1-5; v_call: TRBV30; d_call: TRBD1; clone_size: NA; cdr3_aa: CAWNTGDNQPQHF; cdr3_nt: TGTGCCTGGAACACAGGGGACAATCAGCCCCAGCATTTT
j_call: TRBJ2-4; v_call: TRBV19; d_call: NA; clone_size: NA; cdr3_aa: CASSIGRGSENIQYF; cdr3_nt: TGTGCCAGTAGTATAGGTAGGGGCAGCGAAAACATTCAGTACTTC
j_call: TRBJ2-5; v_call: TRBV6-9; d_call: TRBD1; clone_size: once; cdr3_aa: CASSYGGDRGETQYF; cdr3_nt: TGTGCCAGCAGTTACGGAGGGGACAGGGGGGAGACCCAGTACTTC
j_call: TRBJ2-2; v_call: TRBV4-1; d_call: NA; clone_size: few; cdr3_aa: CASSQRRTSPNTGELFF; cdr3_nt: TGCGCCAGCAGCCAACGACGAACTAGCCCCAACACCGGGGAGCTGTTTTTT
j_call: TRBJ2-7; v_call: TRBV19; d_call: TRBD1; clone_size: NA; cdr3_aa: CASSFRGGPNSCEQYF; cdr3_nt: TGTGCCAGTAGTTTCAGAGGGGGCCCTAACTCCTGCGAGCAGTACTTC
j_call: TRBJ2-7; v_call: TRBV9; d_call: NA; clone_size: NA; cdr3_aa: CASSAGESSYEQYF; cdr3_nt: TGTGCCAGCAGCGCTGGGGAGAGCTCCTACGAGCAGTACTTC
j_call: TRBJ2-1; v_call: TRBV20-1; d_call: TRBD2; clone_size: few; cdr3_aa: CSAREIAGSNKQFF; cdr3_nt: TGCAGTGCTAGGGAAATAGCGGGTTCCAATAAGCAGTTCTTC